Listed below are T cell receptor beta chains from one sample, sequenced in a study of blood T cells in healthy people across ages. TCRdb re-derived calls from the 5' RACE reads in MiXCR, one entry per CDR3 protein. Of 700,000 to 950,000 distinct CDR3 sequences in the sample, 43% are singletons; the top ten hold less than 25%. Specimen: blood. Source of these receptors: a woman aged 55-75 years in good health. CDR3s include the opening cysteine and the closing phenylalanine or tryptophan. A D gene is named only where the DNA matches it firmly. A row's size may be missing; if present it is once, few, many or a size class.

J: TRBJ1-1; V: TRBV7-9; size: few; D: TRBD1; CDR3: CASSSTGGPGGGTEAFF; DNA: TGTGCCAGCAGCTCCACAGGGGGCCCAGGTGGGGGCACTGAAGCTTTCTTT
J: TRBJ2-7; V: TRBV29-1; size: NA; D: NA; CDR3: CSVAGAQYEQYF; DNA: TGCAGCGTGGCAGGGGCACAATACGAGCAGTACTTC
J: TRBJ1-2; V: TRBV3-1; size: NA; D: NA; CDR3: CASSRRRAGNGYTF; DNA: TGTGCCAGCAGCCGCCGAAGAGCAGGAAATGGCTACACCTTC
J: TRBJ2-1; V: TRBV9; size: NA; D: NA; CDR3: CASSTSVNNEQFF; DNA: TGTGCCAGCAGTACTAGTGTAAACAATGAGCAGTTCTTC
J: TRBJ2-7; V: TRBV7-7; size: NA; D: TRBD2; CDR3: CASSPSSGGYNEQYF; DNA: TGTGCCAGCAGCCCTTCTAGCGGGGGCTACAATGAGCAGTACTTC
J: TRBJ2-3; V: TRBV6-2/TRBV6-3; size: NA; D: NA; CDR3: CASSYGRLDTQYF; DNA: TGTGCCAGCAGTTACGGACGGCTGGATACGCAGTATTTT
J: TRBJ2-4; V: TRBV9; size: NA; D: NA; CDR3: CASSVGVAKNIQYF; DNA: TGTGCCAGCAGCGTAGGAGTAGCCAAAAACATTCAGTACTTC
J: TRBJ1-2; V: TRBV4-2; size: NA; D: NA; CDR3: CASSGGTDNYGYTF; DNA: TGTGCCAGCAGCGGTGGGACGGACAACTATGGCTACACCTTC
J: TRBJ2-1; V: TRBV20-1; size: NA; D: NA; CDR3: CSARDLGSQQFF; DNA: TGCAGTGCTAGAGATTTGGGCTCCCAGCAGTTCTTC
J: TRBJ1-1; V: TRBV12-3/TRBV12-4; size: many; D: NA; CDR3: CASSLGGMNTEAFF; DNA: TGTGCCAGCAGTTTAGGGGGGATGAACACTGAAGCTTTCTTT
J: TRBJ2-5; V: TRBV27; size: NA; D: TRBD1; CDR3: CASSTRDREYETQYF; DNA: TGTGCCAGCAGTACCCGGGACAGAGAATATGAGACCCAGTACTTC
J: TRBJ2-7; V: TRBV6-6; size: few; D: NA; CDR3: CASASAGQSYEQYF; DNA: TGTGCCAGCGCGTCCGCGGGACAGTCCTACGAGCAGTACTTC
J: TRBJ2-7; V: TRBV20-1; size: few; D: NA; CDR3: CSAPTSLRAYEQYF; DNA: TGCAGTGCTCCCACTAGCCTAAGAGCCTACGAGCAGTACTTC
J: TRBJ1-4; V: TRBV10-3; size: NA; D: NA; CDR3: CAISESEGLGNEKLFF; DNA: TGTGCCATCAGTGAGTCAGAGGGACTGGGTAATGAAAAACTGTTTTTT
J: TRBJ2-7; V: TRBV20-1; size: NA; D: TRBD1; CDR3: CSAPTGGGQYEQYF; DNA: TGCAGTGCACCTACAGGGGGCGGACAGTACGAGCAGTACTTC
J: TRBJ2-5; V: TRBV3-1; size: NA; D: NA; CDR3: CASSQDANNEQYF; DNA: TGTGCCAGCAGCCAAGATGCGAACAATGAGCAGTACTTC
J: TRBJ1-5; V: TRBV5-5; size: few; D: NA; CDR3: CASSLLRDTSIGSNQPQHF; DNA: TGTGCCAGCAGCTTATTGCGGGACACCTCAATAGGGAGCAATCAGCCCCAGCATTTT
J: TRBJ2-1; V: TRBV6-2/TRBV6-3; size: NA; D: NA; CDR3: CASRVPEVHNEQFF; DNA: TGTGCCAGCAGGGTGCCGGAAGTTCACAATGAGCAGTTCTTC
J: TRBJ1-2; V: TRBV20-1; size: NA; D: NA; CDR3: CSARSGGLHGYTF; DNA: TGCAGTGCTAGGTCGGGGGGTCTTCATGGCTACACCTTC
J: TRBJ2-1; V: TRBV13; size: NA; D: NA; CDR3: CASSWMFGTDNEQFF; DNA: TGTGCCAGCAGCTGGATGTTCGGAACGGACAATGAGCAGTTCTTC
J: TRBJ2-2; V: TRBV29-1; size: few; D: TRBD2; CDR3: CSGASGRPGGELFF; DNA: TGCAGCGGCGCTAGCGGGAGACCGGGCGGGGAGCTGTTTTTT
J: TRBJ2-5; V: TRBV12-3/TRBV12-4; size: NA; D: NA; CDR3: CASSLDAGRETQYF; DNA: TGTGCCAGCAGTTTAGATGCAGGGAGGGAGACCCAGTACTTC
J: TRBJ1-6; V: TRBV7-9; size: few; D: NA; CDR3: CASSSTLRTTGFLYSPLHF; DNA: TGTGCCAGCAGCTCCACCCTACGGACGACAGGTTTCTTATATTCACCCCTCCACTTT
J: TRBJ2-7; V: TRBV10-3; size: NA; D: NA; CDR3: CAISSTEEGVSYEQYF; DNA: TGTGCCATCAGTTCAACGGAGGAGGGAGTCTCCTACGAGCAGTACTTC
J: TRBJ1-4; V: TRBV20-1; size: NA; D: NA; CDR3: CSAREIQEKLFF; DNA: TGCAGTGCTAGAGAGATACAGGAAAAACTGTTTTTT
J: TRBJ2-5; V: TRBV11-2; size: NA; D: NA; CDR3: CASSPSRTDQETQYF; DNA: TGTGCCAGCAGCCCATCACGGACTGATCAAGAGACCCAGTACTTC
J: TRBJ2-7; V: TRBV29-1; size: NA; D: NA; CDR3: CSVQGFDEQYF; DNA: TGCAGCGTTCAGGGATTCGACGAGCAGTACTTC
J: TRBJ1-2; V: TRBV20-1; size: few; D: NA; CDR3: CSAIAGILGYGYTF; DNA: TGCAGTGCTATTGCAGGGATACTAGGCTATGGCTACACCTTC
J: TRBJ2-1; V: TRBV20-1; size: NA; D: NA; CDR3: CSARNPGLTYNEQFF; DNA: TGCAGTGCTAGAAACCCAGGGCTAACCTACAATGAGCAGTTCTTC
J: TRBJ2-7; V: TRBV10-3; size: NA; D: TRBD2; CDR3: CAISGTSGRENEQYF; DNA: TGTGCCATCAGTGGAACTAGCGGGAGGGAAAATGAGCAGTACTTC
J: TRBJ2-7; V: TRBV7-9; size: NA; D: TRBD2; CDR3: CASNIRGDASYEQYF; DNA: TGTGCCAGCAACATTCGGGGGGACGCATCCTACGAGCAGTACTTC
J: TRBJ2-3; V: TRBV5-1; size: NA; D: TRBD2; CDR3: CASSAGLAGDSSTDTQYF; DNA: TGCGCCAGCAGCGCCGGACTAGCGGGGGACTCTAGCACAGATACGCAGTATTTT
J: TRBJ2-5; V: TRBV7-2; size: many; D: TRBD1; CDR3: CASSLGPDRGTQETQYF; DNA: TGTGCCAGCAGCTTAGGGCCGGACAGGGGGACCCAAGAGACCCAGTACTTC
J: TRBJ2-7; V: TRBV20-1; size: NA; D: TRBD2; CDR3: CSASSGTSGRMSSYEQYF; DNA: TGCAGTGCTTCATCCGGGACTAGCGGGAGAATGAGCTCCTACGAGCAGTACTTC
J: TRBJ2-5; V: TRBV6-6; size: NA; D: NA; CDR3: CASSYSAAEQYF; DNA: TGTGCCAGCAGTTACTCAGCGGCTGAGCAGTACTTC
J: TRBJ1-2; V: TRBV5-1; size: NA; D: NA; CDR3: CASSLDSGVGGYTF; DNA: TGCGCCAGCAGCTTGGATTCGGGAGTCGGTGGCTACACCTTC
J: TRBJ1-2; V: TRBV20-1; size: few; D: TRBD1; CDR3: CSARPGTVNYGYTF; DNA: TGCAGTGCTAGACCCGGGACAGTTAACTATGGCTACACCTTC